The clone carrying this T cell receptor (beta chain) was seen repeatedly, ten times or more. Its antigen is not identified. With 3 bases clipped from V and 8 bases from J, the junction kept 13 bases outside the gene matches. Germline CDR1 reads SEHNR; CDR2 reads FQNEAQ (reference sequence). The CDR3 spans 16 residues. This entry comes from a study of T cell repertoires in cytomegalovirus infection. At the level of the study: Based on public TCR beta signatures, there were indications of CMV infection and of a matching HLA type. General study results and limits: The ex vivo response showed dominance by HLA-C-restricted CMV-specific TCR beta clonotypes. Individuals carrying CMV plus the relevant HLA were identified by cumulative frequency of public TCR beta families.

TCRdb itself ran the reads through MiXCR, one entry per CDR3 protein. The sample holds around 530,000 distinct CDR3 sequences; 16% are singletons and the top ten take roughly 25%. The J gene is TRBJ1-2, the V gene TRBV7-9, with 9 bases lining up with TRBD1. The source material was CD8+ T cells from PBMCs. The receptor comes from a human donor in good health (CMV status not recorded). Some clones in this sample may be carry-over from other donors' samples. The CDR3 spells CASSLEARTGVYGYTF. The DNA of the CDR3 is TGTGCCAGCAGCTTGGAGGCACGGACAGGGGTTTACGGCTACACCTTC.